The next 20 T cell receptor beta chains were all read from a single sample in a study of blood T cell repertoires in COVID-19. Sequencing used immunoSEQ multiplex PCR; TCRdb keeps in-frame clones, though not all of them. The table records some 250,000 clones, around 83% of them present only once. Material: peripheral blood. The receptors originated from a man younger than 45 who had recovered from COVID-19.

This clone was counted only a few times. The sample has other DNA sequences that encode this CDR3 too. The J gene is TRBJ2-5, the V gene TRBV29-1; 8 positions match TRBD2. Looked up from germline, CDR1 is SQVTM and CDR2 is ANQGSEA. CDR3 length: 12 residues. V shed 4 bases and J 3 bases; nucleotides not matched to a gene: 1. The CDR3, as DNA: TGCAGCGTTGCGGGGGGGGAAGAGACCCAGTACTTC. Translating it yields CSVAGGEETQYF.

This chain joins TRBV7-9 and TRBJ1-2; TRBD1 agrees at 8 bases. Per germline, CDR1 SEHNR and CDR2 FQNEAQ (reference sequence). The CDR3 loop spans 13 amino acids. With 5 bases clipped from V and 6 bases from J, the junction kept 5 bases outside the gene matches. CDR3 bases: TGTGCCAGCAGCCTTGGACAGGGTAATGGCTACACCTTC. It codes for CASSLGQGNGYTF. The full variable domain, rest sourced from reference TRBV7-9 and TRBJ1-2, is DTGVSQNPRHKITKRGQNVTFRCDPISEHNRLYWYRQTLGQGPEFLTYFQNEAQLEKSRLLSDRFSAERPKGSFSTLEIQRTEQGDSAMYLCASSLGQGNGYTFGSGTRLTVV.

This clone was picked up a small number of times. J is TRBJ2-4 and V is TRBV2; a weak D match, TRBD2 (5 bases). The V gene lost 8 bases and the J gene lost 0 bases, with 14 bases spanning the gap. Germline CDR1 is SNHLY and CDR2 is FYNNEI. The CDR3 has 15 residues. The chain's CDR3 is CASSFEGLAKNIQYF. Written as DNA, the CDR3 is TGTGCCAGCTCGTTTGAGGGTCTAGCCAAAAACATTCAGTACTTC.

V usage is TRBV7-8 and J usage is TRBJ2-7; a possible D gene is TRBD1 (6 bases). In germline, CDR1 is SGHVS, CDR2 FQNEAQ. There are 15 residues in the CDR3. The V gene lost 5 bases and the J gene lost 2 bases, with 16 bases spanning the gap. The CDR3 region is CASSPAPGETYEQYF. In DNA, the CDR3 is TGTGCCAGCAGCCCCGCCCCAGGGGAAACCTACGAGCAGTACTTC.

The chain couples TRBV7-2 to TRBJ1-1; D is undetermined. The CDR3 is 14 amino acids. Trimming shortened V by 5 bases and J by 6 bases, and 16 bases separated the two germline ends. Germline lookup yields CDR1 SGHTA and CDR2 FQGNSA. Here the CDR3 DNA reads TGTGCCAGCAGCGCCTGGCAATTGAATTCTGAAGCTTTCTTT. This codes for CASSAWQLNSEAFF.

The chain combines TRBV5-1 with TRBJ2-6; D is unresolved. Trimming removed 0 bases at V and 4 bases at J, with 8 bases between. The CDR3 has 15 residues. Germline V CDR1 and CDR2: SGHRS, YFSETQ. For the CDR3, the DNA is TGCGCCAGCAGCTTGGCACTCCTGGGGGCCAACGTCCTGACTTTC. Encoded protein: CASSLALLGANVLTF.

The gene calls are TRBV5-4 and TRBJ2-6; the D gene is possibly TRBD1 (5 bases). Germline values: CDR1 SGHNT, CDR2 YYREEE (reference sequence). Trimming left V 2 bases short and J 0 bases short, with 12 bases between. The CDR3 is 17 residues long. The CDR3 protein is CASSFRHGHSGANVLTF. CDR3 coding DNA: TGTGCCAGCAGCTTTAGACACGGACACTCTGGGGCCAACGTCCTGACTTTC.

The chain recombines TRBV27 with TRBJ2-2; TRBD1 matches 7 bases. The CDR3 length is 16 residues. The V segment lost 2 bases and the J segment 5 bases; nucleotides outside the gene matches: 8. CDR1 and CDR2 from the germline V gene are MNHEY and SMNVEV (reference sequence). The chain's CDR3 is CASSLRTGLGTGELFF. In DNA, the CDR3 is TGTGCCAGCAGTTTAAGGACAGGTCTAGGGACCGGGGAGCTGTTTTTT.

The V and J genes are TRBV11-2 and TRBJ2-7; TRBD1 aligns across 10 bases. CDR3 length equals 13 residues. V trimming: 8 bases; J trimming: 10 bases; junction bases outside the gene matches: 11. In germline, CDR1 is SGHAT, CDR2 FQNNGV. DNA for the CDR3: TGTGCCAGCGGGGGGACAGGGGATGTCCGCCAGTACGTC. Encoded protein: CASGGTGDVRQYV.

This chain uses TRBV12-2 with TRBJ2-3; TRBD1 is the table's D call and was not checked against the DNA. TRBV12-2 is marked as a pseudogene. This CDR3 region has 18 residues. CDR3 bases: TGTGCAAGTCGCTACCCCGGAACATGTGACAGGGGTATTGATACGCAGTATTTT. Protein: CASRYPGTCDRGIDTQYF.

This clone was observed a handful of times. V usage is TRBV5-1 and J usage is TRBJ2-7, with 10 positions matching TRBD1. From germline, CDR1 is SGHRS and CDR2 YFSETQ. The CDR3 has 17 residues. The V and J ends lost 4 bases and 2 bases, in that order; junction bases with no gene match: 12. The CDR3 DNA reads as TGCGCCAGCAGCCCAAGAGGGGTTGGACAGGGGGCCTACGAGCAGTACTTC. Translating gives CASSPRGVGQGAYEQYF.

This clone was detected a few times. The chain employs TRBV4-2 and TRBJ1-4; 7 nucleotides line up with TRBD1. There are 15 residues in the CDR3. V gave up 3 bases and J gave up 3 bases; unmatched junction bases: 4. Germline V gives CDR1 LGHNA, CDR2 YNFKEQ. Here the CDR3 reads CASSHTGTANEKLFF. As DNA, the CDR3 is TGTGCCAGCAGCCATACAGGGACAGCTAATGAAAAACTGTTTTTT.

Written as DNA, the CDR3 is TGTGCCACCAGCCCCGCGGGGCAGGGGAGGGCCCTTAACTATGGCTACACCTTC. It encodes CATSPAGQGRALNYGYTF. V is TRBV15 and J is TRBJ1-2, with D maybe TRBD1 (6 bases). Germline CDR1 is LNHNV and CDR2 is YYDKDF (reference sequence). V lost 5 bases and J 1 base, leaving 23 bases between the germline ends. This CDR3 is built from 18 residues.

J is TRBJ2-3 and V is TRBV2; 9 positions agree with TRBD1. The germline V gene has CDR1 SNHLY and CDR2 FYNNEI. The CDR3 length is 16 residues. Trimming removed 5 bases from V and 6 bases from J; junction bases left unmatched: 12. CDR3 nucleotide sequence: TGTGCCAGCAGTAGTTCCGGACAGGGGATCTGGGATACGCAGTATTTT. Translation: CASSSSGQGIWDTQYF.

In DNA, the CDR3 is TGTGCCAGCAGCCCCAGCCGGCAGGGGGCGGGTGAGCAGTTCTTC. It yields the protein CASSPSRQGAGEQFF. The V and J genes are TRBV5-4 and TRBJ2-1, with 8 bases identical to TRBD1. Trimming cost V 4 bases and J 9 bases; bases outside gene matches: 12. CDR1 and CDR2 from the germline V gene are SGHNT and YYREEE (reference sequence). CDR3 length: 15 amino acids.

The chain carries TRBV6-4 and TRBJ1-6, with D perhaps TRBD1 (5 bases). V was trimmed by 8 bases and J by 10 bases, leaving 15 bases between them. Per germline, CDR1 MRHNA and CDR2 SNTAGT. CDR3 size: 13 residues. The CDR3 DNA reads TGTGCCAGCGGGAGTAACGGGGGATCACCCCTCCACTTT. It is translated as CASGSNGGSPLHF.

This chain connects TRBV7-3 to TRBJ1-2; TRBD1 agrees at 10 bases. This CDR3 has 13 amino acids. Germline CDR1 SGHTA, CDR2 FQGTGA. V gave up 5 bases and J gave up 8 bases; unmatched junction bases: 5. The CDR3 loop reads CASSQTGGGGYTF. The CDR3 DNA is TGTGCCAGCAGCCAGACAGGGGGCGGAGGCTACACCTTC.

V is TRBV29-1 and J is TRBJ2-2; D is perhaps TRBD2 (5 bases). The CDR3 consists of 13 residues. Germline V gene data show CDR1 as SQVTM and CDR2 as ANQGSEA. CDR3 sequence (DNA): TGCAGTGCCCTCGGGGTAAGGGCCGGGGAGCTGTTTTTT. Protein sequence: CSALGVRAGELFF.

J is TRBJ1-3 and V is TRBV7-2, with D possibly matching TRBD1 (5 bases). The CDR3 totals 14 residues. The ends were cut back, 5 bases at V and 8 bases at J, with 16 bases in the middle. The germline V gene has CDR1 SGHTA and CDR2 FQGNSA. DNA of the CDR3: TGTGCCAGCAGCCGCACCGGGGGGAGAGACACCATATATTTT. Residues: CASSRTGGRDTIYF.

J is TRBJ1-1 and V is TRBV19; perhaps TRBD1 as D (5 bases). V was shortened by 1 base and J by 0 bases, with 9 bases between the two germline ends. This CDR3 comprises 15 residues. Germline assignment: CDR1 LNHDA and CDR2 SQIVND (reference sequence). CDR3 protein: CASSIGPGMNTEAFF. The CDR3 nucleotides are TGTGCCAGTAGTATAGGTCCAGGGATGAACACTGAAGCTTTCTTT.